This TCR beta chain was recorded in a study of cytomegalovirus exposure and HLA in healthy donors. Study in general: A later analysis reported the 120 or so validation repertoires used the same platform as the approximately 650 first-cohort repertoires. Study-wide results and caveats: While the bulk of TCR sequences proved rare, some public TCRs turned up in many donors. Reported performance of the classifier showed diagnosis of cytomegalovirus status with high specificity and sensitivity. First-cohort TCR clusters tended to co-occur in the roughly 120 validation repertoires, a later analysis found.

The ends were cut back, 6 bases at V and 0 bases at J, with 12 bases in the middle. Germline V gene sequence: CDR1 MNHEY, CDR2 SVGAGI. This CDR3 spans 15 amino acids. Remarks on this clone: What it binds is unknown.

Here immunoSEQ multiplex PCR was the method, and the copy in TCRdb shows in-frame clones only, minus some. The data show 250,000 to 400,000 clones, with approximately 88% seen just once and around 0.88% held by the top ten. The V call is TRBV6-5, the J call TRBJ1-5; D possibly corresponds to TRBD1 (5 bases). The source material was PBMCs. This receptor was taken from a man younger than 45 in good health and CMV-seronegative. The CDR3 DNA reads TGTGCCAGCAGACGGACACCCAGTAGCAATCAGCCCCAGCATTTT. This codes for CASRRTPSSNQPQHF.